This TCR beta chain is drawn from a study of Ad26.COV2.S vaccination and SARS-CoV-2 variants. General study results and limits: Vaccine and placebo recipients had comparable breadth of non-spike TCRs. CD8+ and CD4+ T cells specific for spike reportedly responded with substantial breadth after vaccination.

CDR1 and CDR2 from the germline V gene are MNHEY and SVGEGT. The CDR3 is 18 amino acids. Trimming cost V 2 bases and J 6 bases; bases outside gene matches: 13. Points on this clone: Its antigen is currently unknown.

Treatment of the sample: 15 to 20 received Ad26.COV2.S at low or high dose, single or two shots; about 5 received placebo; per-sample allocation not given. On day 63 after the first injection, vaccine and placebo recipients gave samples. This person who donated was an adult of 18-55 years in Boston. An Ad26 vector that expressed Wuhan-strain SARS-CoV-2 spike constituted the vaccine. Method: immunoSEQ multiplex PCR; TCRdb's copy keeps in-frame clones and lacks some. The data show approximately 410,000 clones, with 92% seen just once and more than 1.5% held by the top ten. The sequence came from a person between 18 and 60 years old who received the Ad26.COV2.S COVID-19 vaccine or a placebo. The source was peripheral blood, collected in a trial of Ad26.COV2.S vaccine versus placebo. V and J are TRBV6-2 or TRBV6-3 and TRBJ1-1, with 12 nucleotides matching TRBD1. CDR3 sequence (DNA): TGTGCCAGCAGTTACCAGGCGGGGGGACAGGGGGCGGAGGCTGAAGCTTTCTTT. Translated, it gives CASSYQAGGQGAEAEAFF.